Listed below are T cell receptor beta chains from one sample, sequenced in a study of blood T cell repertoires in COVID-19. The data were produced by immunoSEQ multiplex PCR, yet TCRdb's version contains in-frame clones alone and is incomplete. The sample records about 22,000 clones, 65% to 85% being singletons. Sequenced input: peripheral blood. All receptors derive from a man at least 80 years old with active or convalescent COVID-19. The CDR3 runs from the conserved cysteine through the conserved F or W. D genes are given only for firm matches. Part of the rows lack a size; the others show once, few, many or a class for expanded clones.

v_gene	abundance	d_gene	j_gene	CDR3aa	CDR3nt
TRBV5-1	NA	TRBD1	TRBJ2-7	CASSFGTGAYEQYF	TGCGCCAGCAGCTTCGGGACAGGAGCCTACGAGCAGTACTTC
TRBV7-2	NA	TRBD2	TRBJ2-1	CASSLELAVARKQFF	TGTGCCAGCAGCTTAGAACTAGCGGTCGCTCGGAAGCAGTTCTTC
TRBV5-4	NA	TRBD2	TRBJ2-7	CASRGAGVNEQYF	TGTGCCAGCAGGGGCGCGGGAGTGAACGAGCAGTACTTC
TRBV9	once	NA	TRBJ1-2	CASTDSLLGYTF	TGTGCCAGCACCGACAGCCTCCTTGGCTACACCTTC
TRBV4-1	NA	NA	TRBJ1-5	CASSQFGGDFNQPQHF	TGCGCCAGCAGCCAGTTCGGGGGAGACTTCAATCAGCCCCAGCATTTT
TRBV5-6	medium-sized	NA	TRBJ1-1	CASSLGDTWAEAFF	TGTGCCAGCAGCTTGGGGGACACCTGGGCTGAAGCTTTCTTT
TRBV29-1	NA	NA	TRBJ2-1	CSVRDSSYNEQFF	TGCAGCGTACGAGATTCCTCCTACAATGAGCAGTTCTTC
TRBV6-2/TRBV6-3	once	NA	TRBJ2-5	CASSTSQETQYF	TGTGCCAGCAGCACTAGCCAAGAGACCCAGTACTTC
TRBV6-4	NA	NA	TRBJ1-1	CASSAFGQLVGAFF	TGTGCCAGCAGTGCCTTTGGACAGTTGGTGGGAGCTTTCTTT
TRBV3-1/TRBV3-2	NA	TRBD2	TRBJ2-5	CASSPIAGGETQYF	TGTGCCAGCAGCCCAATAGCGGGGGGGGAGACCCAGTACTTC
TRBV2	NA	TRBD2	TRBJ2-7	CASRSTSGRVSEQYF	TGTGCCAGCAGGAGTACTAGCGGGAGGGTCTCCGAGCAGTACTTC
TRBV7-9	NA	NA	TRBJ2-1	CASSPGQVEQFF	TGTGCCAGCAGCCCAGGCCAGGTCGAGCAGTTCTTC
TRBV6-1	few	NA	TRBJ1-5	CASRQLASNQPQHF	TGTGCCAGCAGGCAACTAGCTAGCAATCAGCCCCAGCATTTT
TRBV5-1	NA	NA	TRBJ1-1	CASSSRGHPNTEAFF	TGCGCCAGCAGCTCGAGGGGACACCCGAACACTGAAGCTTTCTTT
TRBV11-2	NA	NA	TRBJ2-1	CASSSTPYNEQFF	TGTGCCAGCAGTTCTACTCCCTACAATGAGCAGTTCTTC
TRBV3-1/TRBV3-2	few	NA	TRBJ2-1	CASSQPGLNSYNEQFF	TGTGCCAGCAGCCAACCCGGACTAAACTCCTACAATGAGCAGTTCTTC
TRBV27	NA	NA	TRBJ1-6	CASSMTANSPLHF	TGTGCCAGCAGTATGACAGCTAATTCACCCCTCCACTTT
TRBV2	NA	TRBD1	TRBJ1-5	CASSRQGTSNQPQHF	TGTGCCAGCAGTCGACAGGGGACGAGCAATCAGCCCCAGCATTTT
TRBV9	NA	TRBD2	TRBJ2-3	CASSGSRAGGLYSTDTQYF	TGTGCCAGCAGCGGCTCAAGAGCGGGGGGCCTTTATAGCACAGATACGCAGTATTTT
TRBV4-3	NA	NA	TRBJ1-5	CASSQGYGVNQPQHF	TGCGCCAGCAGCCAAGGTTATGGAGTCAATCAGCCCCAGCATTTT
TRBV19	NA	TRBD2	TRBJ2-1	CASSMDLGGAGWFYNEQFF	TGTGCCAGTAGTATGGACCTTGGGGGAGCGGGGTGGTTCTACAATGAGCAGTTCTTC
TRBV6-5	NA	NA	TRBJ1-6	CASSYESRGNSPLHF	TGTGCCAGCAGTTACGAGAGCCGGGGTAATTCACCCCTCCACTTT
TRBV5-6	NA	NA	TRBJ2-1	CASSFNYQNEQFF	TGTGCCAGCAGCTTTAACTACCAGAATGAGCAGTTCTTC
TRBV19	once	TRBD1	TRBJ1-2	CASLNRGYGYTF	TGTGCCAGTCTTAACAGGGGCTATGGCTACACCTTC
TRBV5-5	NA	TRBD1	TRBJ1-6	CASSPDRANSPLHF	TGTGCCAGCAGCCCGGACAGGGCTAATTCACCCCTCCACTTT
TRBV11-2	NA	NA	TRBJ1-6	CASSLDSDWRVRDSPLHF	TGTGCCAGCAGCTTAGATTCCGACTGGAGGGTAAGGGATTCACCCCTCCACTTT
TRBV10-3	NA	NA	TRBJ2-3	CAISESGTQSTDTQYF	TGTGCCATCAGTGAGTCCGGGACACAGAGCACAGATACGCAGTATTTT